Below, 14 T cell receptor beta chains from the same sample are listed, as sequenced in a study of CD8+CD57+ T cells in acquired aplastic anemia. Profiling that covered TCR beta VDJ and CDR3 relied on genomic DNA as its template. TCRdb used MiXCR to reprocess the reads, holding one entry per CDR3 protein. This table has 75,000 to 90,000 distinct CDR3 sequences, about half appearing once. Sequencing was done on a sample of sorted CD4+, CD8+, or CD8+CD57+ T cells (not recorded which) from PBMCs. The receptors come from a human donor in good health, serving as a control.

As for this clonotype: This sequence may be a read error, since a much larger clone differs from it by one base. The chain combines TRBV13 with TRBJ2-7; D call uncertain. Germline values: CDR1 PRHDT, CDR2 FYEKMQ (reference sequence). The CDR3 has 13 amino acids. CDR3 DNA: TGTGCCAGCAGACTACGGGCTACCTACGGGCAGTACTTC. Amino acid sequence: CASRLRATYGQYF. Complete variable domain (other parts from reference TRBV13 and TRBJ2-7): AAGVIQSPRHLIKEKRETATLKCYPIPRHDTVYWYQQGPGQDPQFLISFYEKMQSDKGSIPDRFSAQQFSDYHSELNMSSLELGDSALYFCASRLRATYGQYFGPGTRLTVT.

This rearrangement joins TRBV5-4 to TRBJ2-7; a possible D gene is TRBD1 (6 bases). Germline CDR1 SGHNT, CDR2 YYREEE (reference sequence). This CDR3 contains 15 residues. V shed 6 bases and J shed 0 bases, with 16 bases lying between them. The DNA for the CDR3 is TGTGCCAGCACCTCGAGGCAGGGGCCCTCCTACGAGCAGTACTTC. Amino acid sequence: CASTSRQGPSYEQYF.

This clonotype was detected ten times or more. The V gene is TRBV5-1, the J gene TRBJ1-1; D is perhaps TRBD1 (6 bases). Germline V gene sequence: CDR1 SGHRS, CDR2 YFSETQ. Trimming took off 3 bases at V and 5 bases at J, with 14 bases between the two ends. CDR3 size: 14 residues. The CDR3 nucleotides read TGCGCCAGCAGCTGGTCAGGGGTGGGAACTGAAGCTTTCTTT. It encodes CASSWSGVGTEAFF.

With regard to this clonotype: The junction shows a germline mismatch at one end, possibly a read error. This rearrangement joins TRBV30 to TRBJ1-1, with D hard to call. The CDR3 has 11 amino acids. Germline loops: CDR1 GTSNPN, CDR2 SVGIG (reference sequence). CDR3 nucleotides: TGTGCCTGGAGTAGGAGCACTGAAGCTCTCTTT. Translated, it gives CAWSRSTEALF.

This clonotype was counted between two and nine times. The chain carries TRBV7-6 and TRBJ2-7, with TRBD1 identical over 7 bases. V dropped 8 bases and J dropped 3; count of bases not matched to a gene: 4. Germline CDR1 and CDR2: SGHVS and FNYEAQ. The CDR3 is 12 residues long. In nucleotides, the CDR3 is TGTGCCAGCGGGCAGGGGGTCTACGAGCAGTACTTC. It codes for CASGQGVYEQYF.

This clonotype was detected a few times. The gene calls are TRBV27 and TRBJ1-6; maybe TRBD1 (5 bases). V gave up 7 bases and J gave up 6 bases, with 22 bases separating them. There are 17 residues in the CDR3. CDR1 and CDR2 (germline): MNHEY, SMNVEV (reference sequence). CDR3 loop: CASTPWGPGSVNSPLHF. DNA of the CDR3: TGTGCCAGCACCCCATGGGGACCGGGGTCTGTTAATTCACCCCTCCACTTT.

Ten or more counts support this clonotype. The CDR3 DNA reads as TGTGCCAGCAGTCCCTCCGGGGGAGCCCAAGAGACCCAGTACTTC. Amino acid sequence: CASSPSGGAQETQYF. The chain is built from TRBV6-1 and TRBJ2-5; D might be TRBD2 (6 bases). CDR3 length equals 15 residues. The ends were cut back, 5 bases at V and 1 base at J, with 14 bases in the middle. Germline lookup yields CDR1 MNHNS and CDR2 SASEGT.

The CDR3 bases are TGTGCCAGCAGTGAAATTAGCGGGAGCACAGATACGCAGTATTTT. Encoded protein: CASSEISGSTDTQYF. The rearrangement joins TRBV6-1 to TRBJ2-3, with 7 bases fitting TRBD2. This CDR3 comprises 15 residues. Germline assignment: CDR1 MNHNS and CDR2 SASEGT. The V and J ends lost 2 bases and 0 bases, in that order; junction bases with no gene match: 2.

This clonotype was seen ten or more times. The chain employs TRBV5-8 and TRBJ1-1; D perhaps matches TRBD1 (5 bases). V lost 4 bases to trimming and J lost 7 bases, with 14 bases between them. CDR1 and CDR2 from the germline V gene are SGHTS and YDEGEE. This CDR3 is 13 amino acids long. CDR3 nucleotides: TGTGCCAGCAGCGTCGGACCAGGGAGTGAAGCTTTCTTT. It is translated as CASSVGPGSEAFF.

On this clonotype: A much larger clone is a single base away; this may be a read error. The chain carries TRBV24-1 and TRBJ2-1; D call uncertain. From germline, CDR1 is KGHDR and CDR2 SFDVKD. Trimming left V 0 bases short and J 3 bases short, with 14 bases between. This CDR3 has 17 residues. This chain's CDR3 is CATSDLGVGPDYNEQFF. CDR3 coding DNA: TGTGCCACCAGTGATTTGGGGGTAGGGCCGGACTACAATGAGCAGTTCTTC.

Concerning this clonotype itself: This sequence may be a read error, since a much larger clone differs from it by one base. The chain employs TRBV6-1 and TRBJ2-7; D is perhaps TRBD2 (5 bases). The CDR3 is 13 residues long. In germline, CDR1 is MNHNS, CDR2 SASEGT. CDR3 coding DNA: TGTGCCAGCATCGGTTTGGAGGCCTACGAGCGGTACTTC. Translated, it gives CASIGLEAYERYF.

A remark on this clonotype: A read error may explain this, as a much larger clone is one base away. J is TRBJ2-7 and V is TRBV4-2, with D possibly TRBD2 on 6 matching bases. Germline V gives CDR1 LGHNA, CDR2 YNFKEQ. This CDR3 spans 16 amino acids. The CDR3 reads CACSHGGSGFTYEQYF. The DNA for the CDR3 is TGTGCCTGCAGCCACGGCGGTAGCGGCTTCACCTACGAGCAGTACTTC.

About this clonotype: One junction end disagrees with the germline gene, perhaps due to a read error. J is TRBJ2-1 and V is TRBV15, with 11 nucleotides matching TRBD1. This CDR3 has 14 residues. The germline CDR1 and CDR2 sequences are LNHNV and YYDKDF (reference sequence). The CDR3 is CAISIGGQGVTQFF. The CDR3 bases are TGTGCCATCAGCATAGGGGGACAGGGGGTGACGCAGTTCTTC.

This clonotype was counted ten times or more. The CDR3 DNA reads as TGTGCCAGCAGTGCCCTAGCGGGAGCAGATACGCAGTATTTT. Its protein is CASSALAGADTQYF. The rearrangement links TRBV25-1 to TRBJ2-3; 10 nucleotides agree with TRBD2. The germline CDR1 and CDR2 sequences are MGHDK and SYGVNS. V lost 4 bases and J lost 4; bases outside the gene matches: 2. The CDR3 runs 14 residues.